The text below deals with one T cell receptor (beta chain). Its antigen is undetermined. This sample was included in a study of beta chain features in type 1 diabetes. Overall study results and limits: cDNA sequencing could over-represent cells with high TCR expression. Type 1 diabetes patients showed fewer insertions and more deletions at VDJ junctions.

The CDR3 sequence is 16 residues long. CDR1 and CDR2 from the germline V gene are LNHDA and SQIVND (reference sequence). V lost 4 bases to trimming and J lost 6 bases, with 20 bases between them. TCRB transcripts that were expressed got sequenced, as all of the isolated RNA had been reverse transcribed. The method was immunoSEQ multiplex PCR; TCRdb's version includes in-frame clones alone and lacks a portion of them. The table has 390,000 or so clones, about 14% seen once. This sequence joins TRBV19 and TRBJ2-3; D may be TRBD1 or TRBD2 (5 bases each). Sample: naive CD4+ T cells from blood. The receptor was derived from a man aged 25 to 40 in good health. The CDR3 sequence: CASSTPGQSLPDTQYF. CDR3 nucleotide sequence: TGTGCCAGTAGTACCCCGGGGCAGAGTTTACCTGATACGCAGTATTTT. The full variable domain, with the rest looked up from reference TRBV19 and TRBJ2-3, is DGGITQSPKYLFRKEGQNVTLSCEQNLNHDAMYWYRQDPGQGLRLIYYSQIVNDFQKGDIAEGYSVSREKKESFPLTVTSAQKNPTAFYLCASSTPGQSLPDTQYFGPGTRLTVL.